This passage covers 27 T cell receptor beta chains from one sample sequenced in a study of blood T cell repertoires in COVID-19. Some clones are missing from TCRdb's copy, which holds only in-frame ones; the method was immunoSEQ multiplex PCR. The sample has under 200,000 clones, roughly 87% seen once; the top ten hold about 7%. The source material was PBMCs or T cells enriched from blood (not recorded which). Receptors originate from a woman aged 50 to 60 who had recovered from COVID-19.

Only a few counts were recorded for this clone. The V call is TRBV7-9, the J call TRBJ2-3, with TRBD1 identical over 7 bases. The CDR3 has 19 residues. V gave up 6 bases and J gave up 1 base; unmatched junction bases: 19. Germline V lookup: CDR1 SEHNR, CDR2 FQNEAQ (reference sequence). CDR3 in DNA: TGTGCCAGCAGAAACATCCCCGGACAGGTATCCAAGGGCACAGATACGCAGTATTTT. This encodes CASRNIPGQVSKGTDTQYF.

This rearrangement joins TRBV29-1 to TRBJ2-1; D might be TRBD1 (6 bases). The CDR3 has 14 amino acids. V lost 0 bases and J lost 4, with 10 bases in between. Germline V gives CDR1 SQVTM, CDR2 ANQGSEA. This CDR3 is CSVEEGALYNEQFF. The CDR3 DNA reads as TGCAGCGTTGAAGAGGGGGCGCTTTACAATGAGCAGTTCTTC.

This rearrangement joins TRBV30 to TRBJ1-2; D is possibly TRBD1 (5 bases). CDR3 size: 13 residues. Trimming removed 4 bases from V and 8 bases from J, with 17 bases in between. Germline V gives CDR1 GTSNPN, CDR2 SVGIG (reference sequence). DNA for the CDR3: TGTGCCTGGATCCCTGGGGGGGGAGGCGGCTACACCTTC. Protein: CAWIPGGGGGYTF.

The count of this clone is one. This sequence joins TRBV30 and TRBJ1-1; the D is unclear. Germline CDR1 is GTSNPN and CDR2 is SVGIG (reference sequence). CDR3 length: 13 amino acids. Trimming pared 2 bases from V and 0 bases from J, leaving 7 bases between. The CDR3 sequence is CAWSITLNTEAFF. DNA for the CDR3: TGTGCCTGGAGTATCACTTTGAACACTGAAGCTTTCTTT.

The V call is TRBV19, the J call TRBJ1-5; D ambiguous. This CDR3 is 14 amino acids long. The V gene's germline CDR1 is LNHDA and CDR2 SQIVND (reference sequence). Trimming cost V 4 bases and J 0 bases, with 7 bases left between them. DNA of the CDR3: TGTGCCAGTAGTAGGCGGGATAGCAATCAGCCCCAGCATTTT. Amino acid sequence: CASSRRDSNQPQHF. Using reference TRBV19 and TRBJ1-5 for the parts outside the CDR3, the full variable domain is DGGITQSPKYLFRKEGQNVTLSCEQNLNHDAMYWYRQDPGQGLRLIYYSQIVNDFQKGDIAEGYSVSREKKESFPLTVTSAQKNPTAFYLCASSRRDSNQPQHFGDGTRLSIL.

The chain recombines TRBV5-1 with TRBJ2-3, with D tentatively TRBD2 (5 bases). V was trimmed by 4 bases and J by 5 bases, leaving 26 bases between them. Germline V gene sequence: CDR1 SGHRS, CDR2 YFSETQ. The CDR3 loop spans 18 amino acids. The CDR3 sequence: CASSPDPLRARQGDTQYF. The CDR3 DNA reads TGCGCCAGCAGCCCCGACCCCTTGAGGGCCAGACAAGGAGATACGCAGTATTTT. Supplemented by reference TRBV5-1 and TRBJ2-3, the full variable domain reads KAGVTQTPRYLIKTRGQQVTLSCSPISGHRSVSWYQQTPGQGLQFLFEYFSETQRNKGNFPGRFSGRQFSNSRSEMNVSTLELGDSALYLCASSPDPLRARQGDTQYFGPGTRLTVL.

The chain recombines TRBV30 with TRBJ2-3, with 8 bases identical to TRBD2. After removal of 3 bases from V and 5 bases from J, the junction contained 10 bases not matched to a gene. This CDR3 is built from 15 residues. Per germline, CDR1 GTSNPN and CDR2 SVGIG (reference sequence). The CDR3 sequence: CAWRGFGRALDTQYF. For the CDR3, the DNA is TGTGCCTGGAGGGGTTTCGGGAGGGCGCTAGATACGCAGTATTTT.

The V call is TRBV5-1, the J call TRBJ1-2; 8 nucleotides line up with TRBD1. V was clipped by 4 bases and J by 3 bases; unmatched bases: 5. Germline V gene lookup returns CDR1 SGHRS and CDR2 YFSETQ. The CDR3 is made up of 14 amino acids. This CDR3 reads CASSPQGADYGYTF. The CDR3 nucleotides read TGCGCCAGCAGCCCCCAGGGGGCCGACTATGGCTACACCTTC.

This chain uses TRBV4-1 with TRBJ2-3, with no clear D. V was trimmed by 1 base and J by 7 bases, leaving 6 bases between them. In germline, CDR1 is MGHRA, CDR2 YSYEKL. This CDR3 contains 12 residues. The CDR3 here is CASSQGQNTQYF. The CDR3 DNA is TGCGCCAGCAGCCAAGGGCAAAATACGCAGTATTTT.

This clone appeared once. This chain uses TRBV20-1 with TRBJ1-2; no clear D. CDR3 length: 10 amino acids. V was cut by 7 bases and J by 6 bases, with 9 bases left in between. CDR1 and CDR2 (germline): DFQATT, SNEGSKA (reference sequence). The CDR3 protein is CSVFSDGYTF. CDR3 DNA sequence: TGCAGTGTCTTCAGTGATGGCTACACCTTC.

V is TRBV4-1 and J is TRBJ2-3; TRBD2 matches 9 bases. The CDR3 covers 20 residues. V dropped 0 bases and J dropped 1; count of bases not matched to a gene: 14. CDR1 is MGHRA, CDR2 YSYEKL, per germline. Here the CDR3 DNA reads TGCGCCAGCAGCCAAGAACGCCTGCGGGAGGGTAAGGTCGGCACAGATACGCAGTATTTT. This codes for CASSQERLREGKVGTDTQYF.

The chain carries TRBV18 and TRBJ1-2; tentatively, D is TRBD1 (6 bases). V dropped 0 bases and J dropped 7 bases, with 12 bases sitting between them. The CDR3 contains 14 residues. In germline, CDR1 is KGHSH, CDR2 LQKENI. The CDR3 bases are TGTGCCAGCTCACCACCGGGGCAGGGGAGTGGCTACACCTTC. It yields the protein CASSPPGQGSGYTF. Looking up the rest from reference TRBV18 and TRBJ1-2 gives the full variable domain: NAGVMQNPRHLVRRRGQEARLRCSPMKGHSHVYWYRQLPEEGLKFMVYLQKENIIDESGMPKERFSAEFPKEGPSILRIQQVVRGDSAAYFCASSPPGQGSGYTFGSGTRLTVV.

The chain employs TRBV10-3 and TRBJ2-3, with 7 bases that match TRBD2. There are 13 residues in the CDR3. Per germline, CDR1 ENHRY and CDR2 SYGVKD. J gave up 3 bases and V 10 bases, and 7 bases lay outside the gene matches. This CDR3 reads CASLPSGTDTQYF. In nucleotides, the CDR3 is TGTGCCAGCCTCCCTAGCGGTACAGATACGCAGTATTTT.

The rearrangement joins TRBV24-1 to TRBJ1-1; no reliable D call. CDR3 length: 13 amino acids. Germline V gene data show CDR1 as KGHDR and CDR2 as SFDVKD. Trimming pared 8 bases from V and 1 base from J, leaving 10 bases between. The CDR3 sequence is CATKAQTNTEAFF. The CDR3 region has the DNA TGTGCCACCAAAGCACAGACGAACACTGAAGCTTTCTTT.

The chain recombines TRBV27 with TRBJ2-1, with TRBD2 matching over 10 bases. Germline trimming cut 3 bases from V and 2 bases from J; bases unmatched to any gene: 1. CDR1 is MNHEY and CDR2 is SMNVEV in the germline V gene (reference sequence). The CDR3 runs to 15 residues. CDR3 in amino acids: CASSFGLAAYNEQFF. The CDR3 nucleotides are TGTGCCAGCAGTTTCGGACTAGCGGCCTACAATGAGCAGTTCTTC.

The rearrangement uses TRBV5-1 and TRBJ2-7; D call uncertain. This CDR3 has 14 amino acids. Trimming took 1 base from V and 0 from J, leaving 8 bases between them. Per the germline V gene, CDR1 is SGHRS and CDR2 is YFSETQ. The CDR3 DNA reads TGCGCCAGCAGCTTGCAGACAAGCTCCTACGAGCAGTACTTC. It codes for CASSLQTSSYEQYF.

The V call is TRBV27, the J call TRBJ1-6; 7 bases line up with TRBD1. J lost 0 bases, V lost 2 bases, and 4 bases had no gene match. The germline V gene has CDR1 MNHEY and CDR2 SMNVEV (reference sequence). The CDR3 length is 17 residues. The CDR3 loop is CASSLQGESSYNSPLHF. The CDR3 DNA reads TGTGCCAGCAGTTTACAGGGGGAAAGCTCCTATAATTCACCCCTCCACTTT.

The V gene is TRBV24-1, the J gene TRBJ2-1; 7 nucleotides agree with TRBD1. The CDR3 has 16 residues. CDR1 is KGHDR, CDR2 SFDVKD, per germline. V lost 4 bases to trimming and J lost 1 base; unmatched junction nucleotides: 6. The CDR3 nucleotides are TGTGCCACCAGTGAAACCACAGGGGTATCCTACAATGAGCAGTTCTTC. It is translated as CATSETTGVSYNEQFF.

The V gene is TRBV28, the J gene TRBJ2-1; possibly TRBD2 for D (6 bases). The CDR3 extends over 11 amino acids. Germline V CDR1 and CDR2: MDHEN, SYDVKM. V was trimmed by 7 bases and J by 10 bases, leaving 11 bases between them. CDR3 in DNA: TGTGCCAGCAAGGCGGGGTTGGAGCAGTTCTTC. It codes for CASKAGLEQFF.

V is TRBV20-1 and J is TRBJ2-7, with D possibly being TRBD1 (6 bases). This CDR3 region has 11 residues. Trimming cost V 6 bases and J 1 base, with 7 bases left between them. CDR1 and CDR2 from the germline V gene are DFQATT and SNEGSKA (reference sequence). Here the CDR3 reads CSAGQSYEQYF. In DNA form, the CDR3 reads TGCAGTGCAGGACAGTCCTACGAGCAGTACTTC.

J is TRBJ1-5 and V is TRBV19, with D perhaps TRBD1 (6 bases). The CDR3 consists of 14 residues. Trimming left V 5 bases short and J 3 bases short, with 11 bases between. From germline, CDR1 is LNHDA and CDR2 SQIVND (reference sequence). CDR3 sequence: CASSVRDTNQPQHF. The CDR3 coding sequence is TGTGCCAGTAGTGTCCGGGACACCAATCAGCCCCAGCATTTT. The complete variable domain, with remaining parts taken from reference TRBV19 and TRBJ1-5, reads DGGITQSPKYLFRKEGQNVTLSCEQNLNHDAMYWYRQDPGQGLRLIYYSQIVNDFQKGDIAEGYSVSREKKESFPLTVTSAQKNPTAFYLCASSVRDTNQPQHFGDGTRLSIL.

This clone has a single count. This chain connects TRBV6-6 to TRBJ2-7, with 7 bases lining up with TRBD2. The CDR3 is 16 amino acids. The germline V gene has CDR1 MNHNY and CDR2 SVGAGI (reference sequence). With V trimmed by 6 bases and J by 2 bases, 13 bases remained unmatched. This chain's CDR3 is CASSPPPSGRAYEQYF. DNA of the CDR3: TGTGCCAGCAGCCCCCCCCCTAGCGGTAGGGCCTACGAGCAGTACTTC.

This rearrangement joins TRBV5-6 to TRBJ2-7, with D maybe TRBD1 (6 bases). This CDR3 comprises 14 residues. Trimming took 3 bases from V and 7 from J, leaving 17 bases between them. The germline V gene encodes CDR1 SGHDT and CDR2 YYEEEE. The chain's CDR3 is CASSSLGGTGEQYF. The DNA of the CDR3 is TGTGCCAGCAGCTCATTAGGGGGTACGGGTGAGCAGTACTTC.

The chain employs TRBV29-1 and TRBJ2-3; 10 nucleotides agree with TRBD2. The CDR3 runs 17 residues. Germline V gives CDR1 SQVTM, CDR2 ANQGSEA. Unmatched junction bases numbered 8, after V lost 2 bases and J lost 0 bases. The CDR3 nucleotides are TGCAGCGTTGAACCCCGGACTAGCGGAGGTAGCACAGATACGCAGTATTTT. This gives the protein CSVEPRTSGGSTDTQYF.

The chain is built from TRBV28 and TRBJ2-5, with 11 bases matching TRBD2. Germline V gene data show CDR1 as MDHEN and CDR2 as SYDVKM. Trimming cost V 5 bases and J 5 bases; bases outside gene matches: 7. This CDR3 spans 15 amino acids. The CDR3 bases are TGTGCCAGCAGTCCTACGGCTAGCGGGAGGGAGACCCAGTACTTC. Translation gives CASSPTASGRETQYF.

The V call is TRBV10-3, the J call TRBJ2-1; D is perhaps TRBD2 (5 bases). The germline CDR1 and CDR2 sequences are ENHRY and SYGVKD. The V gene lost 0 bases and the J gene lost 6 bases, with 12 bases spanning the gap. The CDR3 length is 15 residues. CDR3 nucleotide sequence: TGTGCCATCAGTGAGTCGAAGCTGGGGAGCAATGAGCAGTTCTTC. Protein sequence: CAISESKLGSNEQFF.

This chain's CDR3 is CASSLATGGGETQYF. The CDR3 DNA reads TGCGCCAGCAGCCTAGCGACAGGGGGCGGAGAGACCCAGTACTTC. This sequence joins TRBV5-1 and TRBJ2-5, with 10 bases fitting TRBD1. The CDR3 consists of 15 residues. CDR1 and CDR2 from the germline V gene are SGHRS and YFSETQ. After removal of 4 bases from V and 4 bases from J, the junction contained 7 bases not matched to a gene.